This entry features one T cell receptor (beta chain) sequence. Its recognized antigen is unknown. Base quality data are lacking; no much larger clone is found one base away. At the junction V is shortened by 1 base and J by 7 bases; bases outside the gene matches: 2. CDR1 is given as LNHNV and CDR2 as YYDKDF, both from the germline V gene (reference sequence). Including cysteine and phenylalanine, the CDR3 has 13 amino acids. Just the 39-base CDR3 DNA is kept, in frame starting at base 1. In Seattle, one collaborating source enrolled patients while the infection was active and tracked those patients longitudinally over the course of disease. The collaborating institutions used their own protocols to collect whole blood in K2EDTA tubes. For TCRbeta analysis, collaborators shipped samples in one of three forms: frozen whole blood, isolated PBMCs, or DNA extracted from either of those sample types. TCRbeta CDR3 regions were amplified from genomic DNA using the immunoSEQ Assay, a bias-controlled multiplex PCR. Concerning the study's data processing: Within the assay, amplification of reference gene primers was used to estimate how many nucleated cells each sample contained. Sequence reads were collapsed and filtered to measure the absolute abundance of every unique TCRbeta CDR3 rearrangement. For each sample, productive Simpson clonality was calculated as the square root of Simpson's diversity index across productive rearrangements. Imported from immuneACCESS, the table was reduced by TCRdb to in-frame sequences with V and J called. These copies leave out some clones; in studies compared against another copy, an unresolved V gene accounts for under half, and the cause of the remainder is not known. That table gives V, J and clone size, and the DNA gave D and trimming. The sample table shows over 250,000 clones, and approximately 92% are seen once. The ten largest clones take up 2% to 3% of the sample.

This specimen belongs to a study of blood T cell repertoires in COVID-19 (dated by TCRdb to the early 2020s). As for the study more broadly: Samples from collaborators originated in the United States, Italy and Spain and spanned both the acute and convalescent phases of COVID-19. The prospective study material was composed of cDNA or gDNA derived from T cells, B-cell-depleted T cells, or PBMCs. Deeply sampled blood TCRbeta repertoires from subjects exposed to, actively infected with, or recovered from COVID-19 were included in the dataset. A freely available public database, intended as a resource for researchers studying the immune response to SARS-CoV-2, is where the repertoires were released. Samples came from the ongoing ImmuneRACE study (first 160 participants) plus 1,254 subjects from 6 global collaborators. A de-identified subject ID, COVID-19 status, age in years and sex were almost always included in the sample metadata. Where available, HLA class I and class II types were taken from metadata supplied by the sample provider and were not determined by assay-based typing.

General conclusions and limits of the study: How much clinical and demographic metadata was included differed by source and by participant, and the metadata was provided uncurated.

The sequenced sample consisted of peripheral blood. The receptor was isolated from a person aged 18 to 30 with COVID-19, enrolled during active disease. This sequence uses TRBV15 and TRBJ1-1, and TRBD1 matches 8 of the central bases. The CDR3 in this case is CATSRGQGIEAFF. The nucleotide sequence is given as TGTGCCACCAGCAGAGGACAGGGGATTGAAGCTTTCTTT.